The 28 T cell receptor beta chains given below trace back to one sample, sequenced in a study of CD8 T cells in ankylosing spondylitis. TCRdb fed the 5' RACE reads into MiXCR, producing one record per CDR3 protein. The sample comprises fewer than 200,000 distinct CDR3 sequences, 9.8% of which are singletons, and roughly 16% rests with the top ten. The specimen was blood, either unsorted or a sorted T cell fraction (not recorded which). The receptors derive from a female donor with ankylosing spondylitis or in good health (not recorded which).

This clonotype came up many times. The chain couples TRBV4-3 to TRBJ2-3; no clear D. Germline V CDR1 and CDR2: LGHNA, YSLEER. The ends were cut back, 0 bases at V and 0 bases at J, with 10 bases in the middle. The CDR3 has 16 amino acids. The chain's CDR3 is CASSQDRGYSTDTQYF. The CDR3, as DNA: TGCGCCAGCAGCCAAGACCGAGGCTATAGCACAGATACGCAGTATTTT.

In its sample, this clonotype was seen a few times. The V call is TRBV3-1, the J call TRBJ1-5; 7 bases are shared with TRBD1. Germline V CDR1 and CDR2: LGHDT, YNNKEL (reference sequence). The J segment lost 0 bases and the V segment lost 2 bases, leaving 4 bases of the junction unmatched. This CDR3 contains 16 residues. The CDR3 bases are TGTGCCAGCAGCCAAACAGGGGATGATAGCAATCAGCCCCAGCATTTT. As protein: CASSQTGDDSNQPQHF.

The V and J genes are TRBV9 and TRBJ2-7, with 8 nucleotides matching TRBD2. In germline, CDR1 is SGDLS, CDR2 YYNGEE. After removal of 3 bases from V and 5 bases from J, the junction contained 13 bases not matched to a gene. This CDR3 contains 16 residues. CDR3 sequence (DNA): TGTGCCAGCAGCGCGTCCCCGGGACTAGGTTCGCACGAGCAGTACTTC. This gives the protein CASSASPGLGSHEQYF.

The CDR3 DNA reads as TGTGCCAGCAGTTCTCAAGGGGTAGCTTCCTACAATGAGCAGTTCTTC. Encoded protein: CASSSQGVASYNEQFF. The V and J genes are TRBV6-2 or TRBV6-3 and TRBJ2-1; D might be TRBD1 (5 bases). Germline CDR1 and CDR2: MNHEY and SVGEGT. The CDR3 extends over 16 amino acids. The germline V and J ends were trimmed by 4 bases and 1 base, with 14 bases remaining between them.

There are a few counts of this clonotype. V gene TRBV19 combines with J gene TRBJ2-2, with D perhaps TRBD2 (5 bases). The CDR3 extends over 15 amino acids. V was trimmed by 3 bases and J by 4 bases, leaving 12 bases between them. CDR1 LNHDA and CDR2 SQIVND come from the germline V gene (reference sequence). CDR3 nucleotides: TGTGCCAGTAGTATGGGAGCCCACGGCACCGGGGAGCTGTTTTTT. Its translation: CASSMGAHGTGELFF.

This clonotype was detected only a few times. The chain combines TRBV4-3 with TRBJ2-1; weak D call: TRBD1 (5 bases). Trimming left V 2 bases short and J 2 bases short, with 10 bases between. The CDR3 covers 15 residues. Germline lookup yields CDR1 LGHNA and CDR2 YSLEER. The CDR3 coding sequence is TGCGCCAGCAGCCAATCGGGCAGGGCCTACAATGAGCAGTTCTTC. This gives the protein CASSQSGRAYNEQFF.

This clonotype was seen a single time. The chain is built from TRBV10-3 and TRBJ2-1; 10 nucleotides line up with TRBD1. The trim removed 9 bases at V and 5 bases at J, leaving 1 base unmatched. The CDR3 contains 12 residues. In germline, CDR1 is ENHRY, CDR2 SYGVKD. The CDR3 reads CAMDRGDNEQFF. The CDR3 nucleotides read TGTGCCATGGACAGGGGGGACAATGAGCAGTTCTTC.

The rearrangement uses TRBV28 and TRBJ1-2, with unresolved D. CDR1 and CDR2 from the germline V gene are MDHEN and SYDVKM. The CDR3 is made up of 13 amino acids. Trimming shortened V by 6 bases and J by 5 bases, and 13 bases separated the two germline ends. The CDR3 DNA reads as TGTGCCAGCAGCTCCGGGATTCCGTATGGCTACACCTTC. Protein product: CASSSGIPYGYTF.

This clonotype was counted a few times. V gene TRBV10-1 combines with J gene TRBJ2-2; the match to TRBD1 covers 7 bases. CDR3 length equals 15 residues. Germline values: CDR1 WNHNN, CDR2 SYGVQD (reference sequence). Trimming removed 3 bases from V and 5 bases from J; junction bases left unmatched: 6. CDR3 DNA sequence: TGCGCCAGCAGTGACGACAGGGCGGAGACCGGGGAGCTGTTTTTT. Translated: CASSDDRAETGELFF.

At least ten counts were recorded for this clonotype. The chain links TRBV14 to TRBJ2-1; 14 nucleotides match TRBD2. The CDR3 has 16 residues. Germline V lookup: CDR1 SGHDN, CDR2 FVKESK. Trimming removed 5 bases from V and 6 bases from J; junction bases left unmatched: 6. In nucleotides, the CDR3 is TGTGCCAGCAGCTCCGGGACTAGCGGGAGTCTCAATGAGCAGTTCTTC. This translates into CASSSGTSGSLNEQFF.

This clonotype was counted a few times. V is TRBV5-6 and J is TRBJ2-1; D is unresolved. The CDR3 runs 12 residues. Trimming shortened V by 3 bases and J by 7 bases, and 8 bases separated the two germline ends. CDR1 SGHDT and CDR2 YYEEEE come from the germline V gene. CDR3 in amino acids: CASSWMRNEQFF. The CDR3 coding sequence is TGTGCCAGCAGCTGGATGCGGAATGAGCAGTTCTTC.

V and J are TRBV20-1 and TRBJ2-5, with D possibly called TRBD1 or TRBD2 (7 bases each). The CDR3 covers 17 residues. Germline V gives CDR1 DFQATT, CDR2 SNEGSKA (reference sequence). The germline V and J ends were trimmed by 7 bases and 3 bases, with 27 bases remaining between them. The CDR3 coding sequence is TGCAGTGAGAACGGCGGGAGACGCGAGGGGGCTAAAGAGACCCAGTACTTC. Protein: CSENGGRREGAKETQYF.

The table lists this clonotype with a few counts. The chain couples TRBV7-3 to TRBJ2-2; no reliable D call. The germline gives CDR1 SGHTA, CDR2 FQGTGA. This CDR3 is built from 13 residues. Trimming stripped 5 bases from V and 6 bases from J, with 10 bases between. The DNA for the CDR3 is TGTGCCAGCAGCCCCTACGTTGCCGGGGAGCTGTTTTTT. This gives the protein CASSPYVAGELFF.

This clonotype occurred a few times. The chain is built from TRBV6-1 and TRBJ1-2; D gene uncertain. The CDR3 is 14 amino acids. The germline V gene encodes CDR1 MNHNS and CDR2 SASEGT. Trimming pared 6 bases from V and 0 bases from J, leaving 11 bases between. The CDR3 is CASSPRGANYGYTF. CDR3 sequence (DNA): TGTGCCAGCAGCCCGCGGGGAGCTAACTATGGCTACACCTTC.

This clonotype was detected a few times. The CDR3 loop is CASGKWLAGLSYEQYF. The CDR3 nucleotides are TGTGCCAGCGGCAAATGGCTAGCGGGACTCTCCTACGAGCAGTACTTC. The chain joins TRBV6-2 or TRBV6-3 to TRBJ2-7, with 9 nucleotides matching TRBD2. This CDR3 comprises 16 residues. Germline assignment: CDR1 MNHEY and CDR2 SVGEGT. The trim removed 8 bases at V and 0 bases at J, leaving 11 bases unmatched.

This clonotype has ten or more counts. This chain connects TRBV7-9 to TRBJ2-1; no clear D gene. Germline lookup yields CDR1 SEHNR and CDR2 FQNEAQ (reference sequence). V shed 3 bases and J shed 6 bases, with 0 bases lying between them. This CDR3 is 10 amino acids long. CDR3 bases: TGTGCCAGCAGCTTCAATGAGCAGTTCTTC. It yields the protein CASSFNEQFF.

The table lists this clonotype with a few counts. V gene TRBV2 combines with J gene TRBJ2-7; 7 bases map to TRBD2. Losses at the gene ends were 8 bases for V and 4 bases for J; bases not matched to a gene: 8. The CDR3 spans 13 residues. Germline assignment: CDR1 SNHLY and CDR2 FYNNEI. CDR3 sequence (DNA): TGTGCCAGCGAGGTAGCGGGTCGGTACGAGCAGTACTTC. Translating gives CASEVAGRYEQYF.

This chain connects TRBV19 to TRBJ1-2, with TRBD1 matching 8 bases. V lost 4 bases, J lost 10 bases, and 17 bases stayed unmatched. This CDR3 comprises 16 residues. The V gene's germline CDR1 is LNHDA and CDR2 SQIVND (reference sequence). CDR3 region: CASSTAGTGPFVYYTF. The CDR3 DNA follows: TGTGCCAGTAGTACCGCCGGGACAGGTCCGTTTGTATACTACACCTTC.

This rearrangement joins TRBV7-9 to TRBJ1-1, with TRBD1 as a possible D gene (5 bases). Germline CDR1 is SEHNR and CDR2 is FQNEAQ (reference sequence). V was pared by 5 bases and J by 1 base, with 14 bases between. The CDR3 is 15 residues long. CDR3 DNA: TGTGCCAGCAGCCCACCCGGAGGGGCGAACACTGAAGCTTTCTTT. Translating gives CASSPPGGANTEAFF.

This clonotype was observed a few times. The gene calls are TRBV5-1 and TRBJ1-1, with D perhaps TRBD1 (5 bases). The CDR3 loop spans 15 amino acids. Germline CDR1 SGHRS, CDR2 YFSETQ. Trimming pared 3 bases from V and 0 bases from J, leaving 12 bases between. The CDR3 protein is CASSSGPDLNTEAFF. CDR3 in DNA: TGCGCCAGCAGCTCAGGGCCCGATCTGAACACTGAAGCTTTCTTT.

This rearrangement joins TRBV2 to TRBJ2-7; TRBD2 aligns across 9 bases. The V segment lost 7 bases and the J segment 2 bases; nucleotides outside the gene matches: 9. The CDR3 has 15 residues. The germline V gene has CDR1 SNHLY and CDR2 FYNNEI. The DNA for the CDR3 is TGTGCCAGCATGACTACTAGCGGGCCCACCTACGAGCAGTACTTC. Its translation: CASMTTSGPTYEQYF.

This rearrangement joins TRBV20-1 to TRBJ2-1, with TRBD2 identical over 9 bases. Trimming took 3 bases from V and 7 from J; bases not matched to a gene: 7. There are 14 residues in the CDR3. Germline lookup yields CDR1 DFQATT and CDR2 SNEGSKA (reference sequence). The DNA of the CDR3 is TGCAGTGCTAGTCTAGCGGGACGAATTAATGAGCAGTTCTTC. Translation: CSASLAGRINEQFF.

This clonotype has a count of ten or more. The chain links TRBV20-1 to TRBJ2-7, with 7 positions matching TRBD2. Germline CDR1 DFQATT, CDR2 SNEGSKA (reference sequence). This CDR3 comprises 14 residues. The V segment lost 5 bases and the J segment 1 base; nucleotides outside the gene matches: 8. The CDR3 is CSAPWREQSYEQYF. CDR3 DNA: TGCAGTGCTCCCTGGCGGGAGCAGTCCTACGAGCAGTACTTC.

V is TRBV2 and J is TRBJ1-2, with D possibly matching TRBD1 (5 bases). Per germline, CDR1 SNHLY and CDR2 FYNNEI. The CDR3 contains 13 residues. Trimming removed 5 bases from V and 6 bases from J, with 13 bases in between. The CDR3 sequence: CASSPGTGHGYTF. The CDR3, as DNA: TGTGCCAGCAGTCCCGGGACGGGGCATGGCTACACCTTC.

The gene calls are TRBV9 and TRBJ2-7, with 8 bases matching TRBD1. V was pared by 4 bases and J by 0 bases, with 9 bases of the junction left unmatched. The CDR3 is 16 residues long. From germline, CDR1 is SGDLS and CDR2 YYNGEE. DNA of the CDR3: TGTGCCAGCAGCAGGGCCGGGACAGGACCCTCCTACGAGCAGTACTTC. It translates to CASSRAGTGPSYEQYF.

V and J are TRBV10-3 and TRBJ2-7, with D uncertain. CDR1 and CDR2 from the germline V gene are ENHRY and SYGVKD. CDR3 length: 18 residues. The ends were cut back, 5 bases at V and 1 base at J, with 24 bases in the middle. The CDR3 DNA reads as TGTGCCATCAGTCTTTCCCCTCCGGACGGTGGTTGGTCCTACGAGCAGTACTTC. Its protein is CAISLSPPDGGWSYEQYF.

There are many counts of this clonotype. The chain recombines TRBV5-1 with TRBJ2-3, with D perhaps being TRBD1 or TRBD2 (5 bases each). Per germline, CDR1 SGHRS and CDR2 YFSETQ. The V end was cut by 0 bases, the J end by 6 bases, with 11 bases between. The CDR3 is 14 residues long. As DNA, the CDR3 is TGCGCCAGCAGCTTGGGTATCGGGGCCGATACGCAGTATTTT. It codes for CASSLGIGADTQYF.

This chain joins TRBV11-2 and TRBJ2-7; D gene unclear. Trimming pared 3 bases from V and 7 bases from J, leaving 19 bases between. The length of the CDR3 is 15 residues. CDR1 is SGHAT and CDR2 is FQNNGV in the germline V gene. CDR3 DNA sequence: TGTGCCAGCAGCTTCCGGACGGCACCCGTGAGGGAGCAGTACTTC. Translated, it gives CASSFRTAPVREQYF.